These 24 T cell receptor beta chains originate from one sample sequenced in a study of cytotoxic CD8 clonotypes in ibrutinib-treated CLL. The table came from immunoSEQ multiplex PCR; TCRdb's copy has only in-frame clones and leaves some out. This sample has about 120,000 clones; 58% occur once, and the top ten carry more than 35%. The sample was PBMCs, taken after 24 months of ibrutinib treatment. The receptors were gathered from a human donor with chronic lymphocytic leukemia.

The chain couples TRBV10-3 to TRBJ2-1, with D unclear. CDR1 and CDR2 (germline): ENHRY, SYGVKD. This CDR3 has 12 residues. Trimming stripped 7 bases from V and 13 bases from J, with 17 bases between. This CDR3 is CAIKAPLSPQFF. In nucleotides, the CDR3 is TGTGCCATCAAGGCCCCTCTTAGCCCCCAGTTCTTC.

This clone has a handful of counts. The chain is built from TRBV6-6 and TRBJ1-5; D possibly corresponds to TRBD1 (6 bases). CDR1 MNHNY and CDR2 SVGAGI come from the germline V gene (reference sequence). V lost 3 bases to trimming and J lost 5 bases, with 17 bases between them. The CDR3 length is 16 residues. The CDR3, as DNA: TGTGCCAGCAGTTATTGGGACATTCCCGGCGATCAGCCCCAGCATTTT. It specifies CASSYWDIPGDQPQHF.

The V and J genes are TRBV5-1 and TRBJ2-7, with 7 bases that match TRBD1. The CDR3 is made up of 15 amino acids. Germline assignment: CDR1 SGHRS and CDR2 YFSETQ. V dropped 5 bases and J dropped 4; count of bases not matched to a gene: 12. CDR3 residues: CASSPNRGGTYEQYF. In DNA, the CDR3 is TGCGCCAGCAGTCCGAACAGGGGTGGTACTTACGAGCAGTACTTC.

The gene calls are TRBV18 and TRBJ2-2; 7 bases agree with TRBD2. The CDR3 loop spans 17 amino acids. Germline V lookup: CDR1 KGHSH, CDR2 LQKENI. Trimming at V came to 2 bases and at J to 0 bases, leaving 6 bases not matched to a gene. CDR3 in amino acids: CASSPMPGGPNTGELFF. The CDR3, as DNA: TGTGCCAGCTCACCAATGCCGGGGGGACCGAACACCGGGGAGCTGTTTTTT.

This clone was seen a handful of times. The rearrangement uses TRBV4-2 and TRBJ2-2; D ambiguous. CDR1 and CDR2 from the germline V gene are LGHNA and YNFKEQ. The CDR3 totals 17 residues. V was cut by 2 bases and J by 7 bases, with 20 bases left in between. CDR3 in DNA: TGTGCCAGCAGCCAAAGGGCAAGGAGCCCTGTAGGCGGGGAGCTGTTTTTT. Its translation: CASSQRARSPVGGELFF.

This chain uses TRBV6-5 with TRBJ2-3; D is possibly TRBD2 (6 bases). This CDR3 region has 14 residues. The V gene lost 6 bases and the J gene lost 2 bases, with 12 bases spanning the gap. The germline gives CDR1 MNHEY, CDR2 SVGAGI. The CDR3 DNA sequence: TGTGCCAGCAGGATGGGGAGGCTCACAGATACGCAGTATTTT. Translation gives CASRMGRLTDTQYF.

This clone was seen a single time. V and J are TRBV28 and TRBJ2-2, with no clear D. This CDR3 is 13 amino acids long. Germline V lookup: CDR1 MDHEN, CDR2 SYDVKM. V was pared by 8 bases and J by 10 bases, with 17 bases between. This CDR3 is CASGSLSALELFF. CDR3 nucleotides: TGTGCCAGCGGGTCCCTCTCGGCTCTGGAGCTGTTTTTT.

DNA for the CDR3: TGTGCCAGCAACAAATACAGGGGGGAACAGCCCCAGCATTTT. It codes for CASNKYRGEQPQHF. The V call is TRBV11-3, the J call TRBJ1-5; TRBD1 aligns across 8 bases. This CDR3 is built from 14 residues. J was trimmed by 7 bases and V by 7 bases; bases with no gene match: 9. Germline V CDR1 and CDR2: SGHNT, YENEEA. The entire variable domain, with the rest obtained from reference TRBV11-3 and TRBJ1-5, is as follows: EAGVVQSPRYKIIEKKQPVAFWCNPISGHNTLYWYLQNLGQGPELLIRYENEEAVDDSQLPKDRFSAERLKGVDSTLKIQPAELGDSAVYLCASNKYRGEQPQHFGDGTRLSIL.

V usage is TRBV5-4 and J usage is TRBJ2-5, with 7 bases that match TRBD2. The CDR3 has 16 amino acids. Germline lookup yields CDR1 SGHNT and CDR2 YYREEE (reference sequence). V shed 4 bases, J shed 3 bases, and the junction held 12 bases outside the gene matches. The DNA for the CDR3 is TGTGCCAGCAGCCATCCGGGGGGAGCCCGGAAAGAGACCCAGTACTTC. It yields the protein CASSHPGGARKETQYF.

The rearrangement links TRBV27 to TRBJ1-5; possibly TRBD1 for D (6 bases). Germline-derived CDR1 and CDR2 are MNHEY and SMNVEV (reference sequence). The CDR3 runs to 13 residues. Trimming cost V 4 bases and J 4 bases, with 8 bases left between them. This CDR3 is CASSYGQNQPQHF. CDR3 in DNA: TGTGCCAGCAGTTACGGACAGAATCAGCCCCAGCATTTT.

V and J are TRBV9 and TRBJ1-1; D remains ambiguous. V gave up 0 bases and J gave up 4 bases, with 13 bases separating them. This CDR3 is built from 15 residues. Germline V gene sequence: CDR1 SGDLS, CDR2 YYNGEE. The CDR3 region is CASSVAGRMGTEAFF. The DNA of the CDR3 is TGTGCCAGCAGCGTAGCTGGGAGGATGGGCACTGAAGCTTTCTTT.

This chain joins TRBV5-6 and TRBJ1-1; possibly TRBD1 for D (6 bases). The CDR3 is 15 residues long. Germline CDR1 is SGHDT and CDR2 is YYEEEE. V lost 2 bases to trimming and J lost 0 bases, with 11 bases between them. In DNA form, the CDR3 reads TGTGCCAGCAGCTTAAAGGACAGACTGAACACTGAAGCTTTCTTT. It yields the protein CASSLKDRLNTEAFF.

This rearrangement joins TRBV21-1 to TRBJ2-7. TRBV21-1 is flagged as a pseudogene. The CDR3 length is 18 residues. CDR3 region: CASSKNWGAQLSTYEQYF. Here the CDR3 DNA reads TGTGCCAGCAGCAAAAATTGGGGGGCACAACTATCGACCTACGAGCAGTACTTC.

The genes are TRBV7-2 and TRBJ2-4; D gene ambiguous. The CDR3 extends over 14 amino acids. Trimming removed 1 base from V and 3 bases from J, with 7 bases in between. CDR1 SGHTA and CDR2 FQGNSA come from the germline V gene. The CDR3 is CASSLEAYKNIQYF. In DNA, the CDR3 is TGTGCCAGCAGCTTAGAGGCGTACAAAAACATTCAGTACTTC.

The chain is built from TRBV9 and TRBJ2-7; D ambiguous. V lost 0 bases and J 1 base, leaving 17 bases between the germline ends. Germline CDR1 is SGDLS and CDR2 is YYNGEE. This CDR3 comprises 17 residues. CDR3 nucleotide sequence: TGTGCCAGCAGCGTAGGGCCCATTCCTGGGGATTCCTACGAGCAGTACTTC. This translates into CASSVGPIPGDSYEQYF. Full variable domain (remainder filled in from reference TRBV9 and TRBJ2-7): DSGVTQTPKHLITATGQRVTLRCSPRSGDLSVYWYQQSLDQGLQFLIQYYNGEERAKGNILERFSAQQFPDLHSELNLSSLELGDSALYFCASSVGPIPGDSYEQYFGPGTRLTVT.

In this sample, this clone turned up a few times. The rearrangement links TRBV30 to TRBJ1-2, with D possibly being TRBD1 (5 bases). CDR3 length equals 15 residues. Germline-derived CDR1 and CDR2 are GTSNPN and SVGIG (reference sequence). Trimming pared 2 bases from V and 4 bases from J, leaving 17 bases between. CDR3 amino acids: CAWSPQTGGGYGYTF. The CDR3 DNA follows: TGTGCCTGGAGTCCACAAACCGGGGGAGGCTATGGCTACACCTTC.

In its sample, this clone was seen a few times. This chain uses TRBV6-4 with TRBJ2-2; tentatively, D is TRBD2 (6 bases). In germline, CDR1 is MRHNA, CDR2 SNTAGT. CDR3 size: 13 residues. V lost 2 bases to trimming and J lost 6 bases, with 7 bases between them. CDR3 in DNA: TGTGCCAGCAGTGACACTAGCCCCGGGGAGCTGTTTTTT. Translation: CASSDTSPGELFF.

This clone occurred a few times. The genes are TRBV5-4 and TRBJ1-4, with no clear D. Germline V gene lookup returns CDR1 SGHNT and CDR2 YYREEE (reference sequence). The V and J ends lost 4 bases and 6 bases respectively, with 7 bases between them. The CDR3 loop spans 12 amino acids. The CDR3 nucleotides read TGTGCCAGCAGCCTGCCGGATGAAAAACTGTTTTTT. Translating gives CASSLPDEKLFF.

This clone is a singleton in its sample. The CDR3 sequence: CASSSTGTGGYEQYF. The DNA for the CDR3 is TGCGCCAGCAGCTCCACAGGGACAGGGGGCTACGAGCAGTACTTC. The chain links TRBV5-1 to TRBJ2-7; TRBD1 matches 11 bases. Unmatched junction bases numbered 5, after V lost 3 bases and J lost 3 bases. CDR1 and CDR2 from the germline V gene are SGHRS and YFSETQ. CDR3 length equals 15 residues.

The chain uses TRBV4-1 and TRBJ2-6, with 7 bases identical to TRBD1. V dropped 0 bases and J dropped 3; count of bases not matched to a gene: 11. CDR1 MGHRA and CDR2 YSYEKL come from the germline V gene. This CDR3 is 19 amino acids long. The CDR3 nucleotides read TGCGCCAGCAGCCAAGATTCAGGGGGATATTCGAGTGGGGCCAACGTCCTGACTTTC. Encoded protein: CASSQDSGGYSSGANVLTF.

The chain carries TRBV9 and TRBJ1-2; unclear D gene. CDR1 is SGDLS and CDR2 is YYNGEE in the germline V gene. The germline V and J ends were trimmed by 4 bases and 3 bases, with 19 bases remaining between them. The CDR3 covers 16 residues. The CDR3, as DNA: TGTGCCAGCAGCCCTCACACCGCCATCGTAGACTATGGCTACACCTTC. This translates into CASSPHTAIVDYGYTF. The full variable domain, its missing parts supplied by reference TRBV9 and TRBJ1-2, is DSGVTQTPKHLITATGQRVTLRCSPRSGDLSVYWYQQSLDQGLQFLIQYYNGEERAKGNILERFSAQQFPDLHSELNLSSLELGDSALYFCASSPHTAIVDYGYTFGSGTRLTVV.

In this sample, this clone turned up a few times. The gene calls are TRBV29-1 and TRBJ2-1; 7 bases match TRBD2. V shed 7 bases and J 10 bases; nucleotides not matched to a gene: 13. CDR3 length equals 13 residues. Germline CDR1 reads SQVTM; CDR2 reads ANQGSEA. The CDR3 sequence is CSANRLAGNEQFF. CDR3 DNA sequence: TGCAGCGCTAACAGACTAGCTGGTAACGAGCAGTTCTTC.

The rearrangement links TRBV28 to TRBJ2-7; D uncertain. The CDR3 is made up of 13 amino acids. The V end lost 6 bases, the J end lost 2 bases, and 11 bases lay between the germline ends. The germline CDR1 and CDR2 sequences are MDHEN and SYDVKM. CDR3 in DNA: TGTGCCAGCAGCCGAACTAAACCCTACGAGCAGTACTTC. Amino acids: CASSRTKPYEQYF. Full variable domain (outside the CDR3, taken from reference TRBV28 and TRBJ2-7): DVKVTQSSRYLVKRTGEKVFLECVQDMDHENMFWYRQDPGLGLRLIYFSYDVKMKEKGDIPEGYSVSREKKERFSLILESASTNQTSMYLCASSRTKPYEQYFGPGTRLTVT.

The chain combines TRBV4-1 with TRBJ1-6; no definite D call. V was trimmed by 0 bases and J by 7 bases, leaving 7 bases between them. The CDR3 covers 14 residues. Germline V gene data show CDR1 as MGHRA and CDR2 as YSYEKL. In nucleotides, the CDR3 is TGCGCCAGCAGCCAAGATAGTTGGAATTCACCCCTCCACTTT. This encodes CASSQDSWNSPLHF.